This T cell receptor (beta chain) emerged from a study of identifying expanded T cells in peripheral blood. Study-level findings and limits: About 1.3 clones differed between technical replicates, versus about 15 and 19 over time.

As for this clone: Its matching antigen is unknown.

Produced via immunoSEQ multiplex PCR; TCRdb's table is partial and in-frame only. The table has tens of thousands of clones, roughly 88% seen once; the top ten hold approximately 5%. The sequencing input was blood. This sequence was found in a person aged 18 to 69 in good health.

DNA for the CDR3: TGTGCCAGCAGTGCAGGGCCAGATACGCAGTATTTT. Translating gives CASSAGPDTQYF. J is TRBJ2-3 and V is TRBV6-5, with a weak D call TRBD1 (5 bases). The V end lost 5 bases, the J end lost 4 bases, and 7 bases lay between the germline ends. Per germline, CDR1 MNHEY and CDR2 SVGAGI. The CDR3 length is 12 residues.